One sample yielded the 18 T cell receptor beta chains listed below, sequenced in a study of T cell responses to AZD1222 COVID-19 vaccine. Profiled with immunoSEQ multiplex PCR; TCRdb holds only in-frame clones, not every one. The sample has tens of thousands of clones, around 80% seen once. The source material was peripheral blood, sampled on day 0 of MenACWY control vaccination. The source is an adult in good health.

The CDR3 DNA is TGTGCCAGCAGCCTGACTAGGGAAGAGACCCAGTACTTC. It yields the protein CASSLTREETQYF. The rearrangement joins TRBV27 to TRBJ2-5; D may be TRBD2 (6 bases). Germline CDR1 reads MNHEY; CDR2 reads SMNVEV (reference sequence). The CDR3 spans 13 residues. V was pared by 6 bases and J by 3 bases, with 11 bases between.

The CDR3: CASSGTFSYNEQFF. The CDR3 bases are TGTGCCAGCAGCGGGACGTTCTCCTACAATGAGCAGTTCTTC. J is TRBJ2-1 and V is TRBV6-6; D tentatively fits TRBD1 or TRBD2 (5 bases each). This CDR3 has 14 amino acids. Germline V CDR1 and CDR2: MNHNY, SVGAGI (reference sequence). The V gene lost 6 bases and the J gene lost 0 bases, with 9 bases spanning the gap.

V usage is TRBV6-6 and J usage is TRBJ1-1; weak D call: TRBD1 (5 bases). V gave up 11 bases and J gave up 0 bases, with 13 bases separating them. Per the germline V gene, CDR1 is MNHNY and CDR2 is SVGAGI (reference sequence). The CDR3 totals 13 residues. The CDR3 spells CAARDFVNTEAFF. Here the CDR3 DNA reads TGTGCCGCCAGGGATTTCGTGAACACTGAAGCTTTCTTT.

This clone was seen just once. The chain combines TRBV5-1 with TRBJ1-2; maybe TRBD1 (6 bases). CDR3 length: 12 amino acids. V lost 0 bases and J 7 bases, leaving 7 bases between the germline ends. Germline V gene lookup returns CDR1 SGHRS and CDR2 YFSETQ. Here the CDR3 reads CASSLEGVGYTF. DNA of the CDR3: TGCGCCAGCAGCTTGGAGGGGGTTGGCTACACCTTC.

CDR3 residues: CASSLGTASNYGYTF. Written as DNA, the CDR3 is TGCGCCAGCAGCCTAGGGACAGCTTCTAACTATGGCTACACCTTC. This chain connects TRBV5-1 to TRBJ1-2, with 7 bases fitting TRBD1. The CDR3 is 15 amino acids. CDR1 and CDR2 from the germline V gene are SGHRS and YFSETQ. V was pared by 4 bases and J by 0 bases, with 6 bases of the junction left unmatched.

The rearrangement links TRBV11-2 to TRBJ1-2; TRBD1 might be the D (5 bases). The germline CDR1 and CDR2 sequences are SGHAT and FQNNGV. Trimming cost V 4 bases and J 0 bases, with 18 bases left between them. The CDR3 extends over 17 amino acids. The CDR3 loop is CASSSRGGEKTNYGYTF. CDR3 in DNA: TGTGCCAGCAGCTCCCGGGGGGGGGAGAAAACTAACTATGGCTACACCTTC.

This clone came up once. V and J are TRBV15 and TRBJ2-1; D perhaps matches TRBD1 (6 bases). V was pared by 1 base and J by 9 bases, with 13 bases between. Germline V gene lookup returns CDR1 LNHNV and CDR2 YYDKDF (reference sequence). This CDR3 is 14 amino acids long. The CDR3 spells CATSRADRKVEQFF. The CDR3 DNA follows: TGTGCCACCAGCAGAGCTGACAGGAAGGTTGAGCAGTTCTTC.

This clone was seen more than once but under ten times. The gene calls are TRBV7-9 and TRBJ1-4; the D gene is possibly TRBD1 (6 bases). This CDR3 comprises 13 residues. V shed 5 bases and J shed 12 bases, with 16 bases lying between them. In germline, CDR1 is SEHNR, CDR2 FQNEAQ (reference sequence). The CDR3 coding sequence is TGTGCCAGCAGCCCTAGGGGGGGCGAGGAACTGTTTTTT. Its translation is CASSPRGGEELFF.

V and J are TRBV5-1 and TRBJ2-1; the match to TRBD1 covers 9 bases. Looked up from germline, CDR1 is SGHRS and CDR2 is YFSETQ. Trimming took 2 bases from V and 6 from J; bases not matched to a gene: 6. The CDR3 consists of 15 residues. CDR3 sequence reads: CASSLGDRVLNEQFF. CDR3 bases: TGCGCCAGCAGCTTAGGGGACAGGGTACTCAATGAGCAGTTCTTC.

The DNA of the CDR3 is TGTGCTAGTGGTCTAGGACAGCTATCCAATGAGCAGTTCTTC. Its protein is CASGLGQLSNEQFF. V is TRBV12-5 and J is TRBJ2-1, with D possibly being TRBD1 (6 bases). Trimming left V 5 bases short and J 6 bases short, with 14 bases between. The CDR3 is 14 amino acids. Germline V gene data show CDR1 as LGHNT and CDR2 as FRNRAP. Full variable domain (outside the CDR3, taken from reference TRBV12-5 and TRBJ2-1): DARVTQTPRHKVTEMGQEVTMRCQPILGHNTVFWYRQTMMQGLELLAYFRNRAPLDDSGMPKDRFSAEMPDATLATLKIQPSEPRDSAVYFCASGLGQLSNEQFFGPGTRLTVL.

J is TRBJ1-2 and V is TRBV7-9, with D unresolved. The CDR3 is 12 residues long. Germline V gene sequence: CDR1 SEHNR, CDR2 FQNEAQ (reference sequence). Trimming shortened V by 3 bases and J by 8 bases, and 10 bases separated the two germline ends. The CDR3 DNA is TGTGCCAGCAGCTTCGGAGGGTCCGGCTACACCTTC. It codes for CASSFGGSGYTF.

The CDR3, as DNA: TGTGCCAGCAGTTTAGGGGAGACCCAGTACTTC. It codes for CASSLGETQYF. The chain joins TRBV12-3 or TRBV12-4 to TRBJ2-5; D is unresolved. The CDR3 is 11 amino acids. The V end was cut by 1 base, the J end by 5 bases, with 2 bases between.

CDR3 bases: TGTGCCACGAGCTCAAGGGACAGGGGTGACATTCAGTACTTC. It yields the protein CATSSRDRGDIQYF. The gene calls are TRBV15 and TRBJ2-4, with 10 bases lining up with TRBD1. Germline lookup yields CDR1 LNHNV and CDR2 YYDKDF (reference sequence). Unmatched junction bases numbered 10, after V lost 9 bases and J lost 8 bases. The CDR3 sequence is 14 residues long.

This chain links TRBV18 with TRBJ2-1, with D hard to call. Germline V gene lookup returns CDR1 KGHSH and CDR2 LQKENI. The CDR3 spans 15 residues. V lost 0 bases to trimming and J lost 8 bases, with 14 bases between them. The CDR3 loop is CASSPPGWDGHEQFF. CDR3 sequence (DNA): TGTGCCAGCTCACCACCAGGGTGGGATGGGCATGAGCAGTTCTTC.

The chain carries TRBV24-1 and TRBJ2-7; D is uncertain. The V and J ends lost 1 base and 3 bases respectively, with 6 bases between them. Germline V gives CDR1 KGHDR, CDR2 SFDVKD. This CDR3 is 13 amino acids long. This CDR3 is CATSDFYSYEQYF. The CDR3 DNA is TGTGCCACCAGTGATTTCTACAGCTACGAGCAGTACTTC.

This chain uses TRBV14 with TRBJ1-5; D is undetermined. This CDR3 has 18 amino acids. Germline lookup yields CDR1 SGHDN and CDR2 FVKESK. The V and J ends lost 0 bases and 16 bases respectively, with 31 bases between them. For the CDR3, the DNA is TGTGCCAGCAGCCAAGATTTTAAGAGCCCTTTCCAAGGCCACGGGGAACATTTT. Amino acids: CASSQDFKSPFQGHGEHF. The full variable domain, with the rest looked up from reference TRBV14 and TRBJ1-5, is EAGVTQFPSHSVIEKGQTVTLRCDPISGHDNLYWYRRVMGKEIKFLLHFVKESKQDESGMPNNRFLAERTGGTYSTLKVQPAELEDSGVYFCASSQDFKSPFQGHGEHFGDGTRLSIL.

The genes are TRBV13 and TRBJ1-2; the D is unclear. The CDR3 contains 13 residues. CDR1 is PRHDT and CDR2 is FYEKMQ in the germline V gene (reference sequence). The V end was cut by 4 bases, the J end by 2 bases, with 8 bases between. CDR3 in amino acids: CASSYAENYGYTF. CDR3 in DNA: TGTGCCAGCAGCTACGCAGAAAACTATGGCTACACCTTC.

This chain connects TRBV28 to TRBJ1-1, with 7 bases fitting TRBD1. V shed 8 bases, J shed 1 base, and the junction held 13 bases outside the gene matches. Germline V gene sequence: CDR1 MDHEN, CDR2 SYDVKM. The CDR3 sequence is 16 residues long. CDR3 DNA sequence: TGTGCCAGCCAAGGTATTGGACAGGTGTCGAACACTGAAGCTTTCTTT. It is translated as CASQGIGQVSNTEAFF.